This T cell receptor beta chain was profiled in a study of molecular identifiers for immune sequencing clone quantification. Study information: Naive CD8 cell RNA, from 20,000 or 100,000 cells, was split five ways in replicates, with four sequenced.

V lost 7 bases and J lost 1; bases outside the gene matches: 5. This CDR3 spans 14 amino acids. From germline, CDR1 is MNHEY and CDR2 SMNVEV (reference sequence). In this sample, this clonotype turned up a few times. Preparation of the bulk TCR libraries relied on previously described methods and listed TCR primers. TCRdb reprocessed the PCR reads with MiXCR, giving one entry per CDR3 protein. Found here are over 600,000 distinct CDR3 sequences, 20% of them singletons; the top ten hold 0.85%. Sequenced input: naive CD8+ T cells from blood, with Jurkat cell RNA spiked in. Subset noted: FACS-sorted CD8+CD4-CCR7+CD45RA+ naive T cells. The J gene is TRBJ2-7, the V gene TRBV27, with 9 bases that match TRBD1. This TCR derives from a human donor in good health. Some libraries in this study had Jurkat cell RNA spiked in. The CDR3 nucleotides are TGTGCCAGCACTGAGACAGGGGGGTCCTACGAGCAGTACTTC. This codes for CASTETGGSYEQYF.